This T cell receptor beta chain was identified in a study of glioma-infiltrating T cells after dendritic cell vaccination. Study context: The vaccine used monocyte-derived dendritic cells pulsed overnight with autologous tumor lysate. The study's findings and limits: Higher TCR clonality did not directly relate to longer survival. Estimated pretreatment TIL content predicted outcome after dendritic cell vaccination.

With respect to this clone: Its specificity is not known.

Profiled with immunoSEQ multiplex PCR; TCRdb holds only in-frame clones, not every one. Altogether some 87,000 clones are present, approximately 81% being singletons, with the ten largest covering 2.5% to 3.5%. Germline V gene data show CDR1 as SNHLY and CDR2 as FYNNEI. Trimming pared 7 bases from V and 0 bases from J, leaving 10 bases between. The CDR3 is 13 amino acids. V and J are TRBV2 and TRBJ2-7; tentative D call: TRBD2 (6 bases). The clonotype originates from a human donor with glioblastoma. The source material was blood, sampled before dendritic cell vaccination. The CDR3 DNA follows: TGTGCCAGCAATGCGGGACTCTCCTACGAGCAGTACTTC. Its protein is CASNAGLSYEQYF.